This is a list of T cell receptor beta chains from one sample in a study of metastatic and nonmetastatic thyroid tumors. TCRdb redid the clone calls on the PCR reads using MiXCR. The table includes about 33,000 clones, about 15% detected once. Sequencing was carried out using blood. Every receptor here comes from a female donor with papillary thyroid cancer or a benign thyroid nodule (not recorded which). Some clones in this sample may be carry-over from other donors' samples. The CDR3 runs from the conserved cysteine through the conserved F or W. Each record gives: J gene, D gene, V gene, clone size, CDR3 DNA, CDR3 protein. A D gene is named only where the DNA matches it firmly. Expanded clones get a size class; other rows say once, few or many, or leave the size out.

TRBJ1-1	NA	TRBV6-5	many	TGTGCCAGCAGTTACTCAGCAGGGGCCACTGAAGCTTTCTTT	CASSYSAGATEAFF
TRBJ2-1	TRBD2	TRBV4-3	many	TGCGCCAGCAGCCAAGGTGTCGGGACTAGCGGATACAATGAGCAGTTCTTC	CASSQGVGTSGYNEQFF
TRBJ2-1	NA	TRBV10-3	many	TGTGCCATCAGTGTTGAGGGGAGTGGGACCAATGAGCAGTTCTTC	CAISVEGSGTNEQFF
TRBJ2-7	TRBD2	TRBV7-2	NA	TGTGCCAGCAGCTACTCTAGCGGGGTGAACTACGATCAGTACTTC	CASSYSSGVNYDQYF
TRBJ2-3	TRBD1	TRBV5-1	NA	TGCTCCAGCAGCCGCCTCCCGACAGGGGGCATCGGTACGCAGTATTTT	CSSSRLPTGGIGTQYF
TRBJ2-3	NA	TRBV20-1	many	TGCAGTGCCCAATGGGCCTCCGAGGCAGATACGCAGTATTTT	CSAQWASEADTQYF
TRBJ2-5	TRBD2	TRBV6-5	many	TGTGCCAGCAGTTACTCAGGGACTAGCGGGCAAGAGACCCAGTACTTC	CASSYSGTSGQETQYF
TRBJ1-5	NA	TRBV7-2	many	TGTGCCAGCAGCTTAGTAAGCAGTTGGGATCAGCCCCAGCATTTT	CASSLVSSWDQPQHF
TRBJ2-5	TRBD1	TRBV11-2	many	TGTGCCAGCAGCTTAATAACAGGGGCTCAAGAGACCCAGTACTTC	CASSLITGAQETQYF
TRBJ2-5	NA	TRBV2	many	TGTGCCAGCAGTATTTCCAGGCAAGAGACCCAGTACTTC	CASSISRQETQYF
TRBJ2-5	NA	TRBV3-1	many	TGTGCCAGCAGCCAAATGTCTAGGAGGGGCCAGTACTTC	CASSQMSRRGQYF
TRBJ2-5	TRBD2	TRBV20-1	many	TGCAGTGCTAGAGTGCCTAGCGGGAGGCGGGGAGGAGAGACCCAGTACTTC	CSARVPSGRRGGETQYF
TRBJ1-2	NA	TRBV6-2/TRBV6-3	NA	TGTGCCAGCAGGGATACAGGATATGGCTACACCTTC	CASRDTGYGYTF
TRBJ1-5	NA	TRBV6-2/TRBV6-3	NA	TGTGCCAGCAGTTACGGGGTTCCGGGCAATCAGCCCCAGCATTTT	CASSYGVPGNQPQHF
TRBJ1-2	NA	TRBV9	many	TGTGCCAGCAGCGTAAGTAACAGCCTTAGGAGCTACACCTTC	CASSVSNSLRSYTF
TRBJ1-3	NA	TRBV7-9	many	TGTGCCAGCAGCTTAGCACAGGGAGGAAGAAACACCATATATTTT	CASSLAQGGRNTIYF
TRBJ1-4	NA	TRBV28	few	TGTGCCAGCAGTTGGGTCCTCCCGCGGAATGAAAAACTGTTTTTT	CASSWVLPRNEKLFF
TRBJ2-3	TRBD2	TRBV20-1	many	TGCAGTGCTTATAGCGGGAGCACAGATACGCAGTATTTT	CSAYSGSTDTQYF
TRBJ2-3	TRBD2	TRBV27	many	TGTGCCAGCAGTTTGCTCGGGACTAGCGGGAGGGTTACGCAGTATTTT	CASSLLGTSGRVTQYF
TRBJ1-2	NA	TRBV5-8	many	TGTGCCAGCAGCTTGGACACCTACCGGAATTTCTATGGCTACACCTTC	CASSLDTYRNFYGYTF